Below, one T cell receptor (beta chain) is given with its context. Its antigen is not known. Unique molecular identifiers were built into the TCRbeta library. TCRdb re-called the PCR reads through MiXCR, storing one row per CDR3 protein. Altogether around 580,000 distinct CDR3 sequences are present, 25% to 30% being singletons, with the ten largest covering 35% to 40%. This sample stems from a study of T-cell reconstitution after alpha-beta-depleted transplantation in children. Study-wide points: Counts and diversity of T cells one year after transplant came mostly from newly produced T cells. Reported findings indicate that, about two months after transplant, alpha-beta T cells came from several hundred expanded clones, which were derived from non-depleted graft cells.

Germline loops: CDR1 SGHRS, CDR2 YFSETQ. The CDR3 runs 14 residues. The V end lost 2 bases, the J end lost 5 bases, and 10 bases lay between the germline ends. The specimen comprised PBMCs, sampled before TCRalphabeta/CD19-depleted stem cell transplant. The chain combines TRBV5-1 with TRBJ2-2; no firm D call. The receptor comes from a boy younger than two with Wiskott-Aldrich syndrome, due to receive a stem cell transplant. CDR3 bases: TGCGCCAGCAGCTTTCCCAAGCTGACCGGGGAGCTGTTTTTT. Translation gives CASSFPKLTGELFF.